This note documents a single T cell receptor beta chain sequence. Its antigen remains unknown. J gave up 2 bases and V 5 bases, and 3 bases lay outside the gene matches. This CDR3 has 14 residues. Per germline, CDR1 MNHEY and CDR2 SMNVEV (reference sequence). This entry belongs to a study of T cells after yellow fever vaccination. Study-level results: Clonotypes shared by both compartments, CD4 and CD8, made up a small share.

5'RACE template switching generated TCR cDNA, adding a universal primer site and UMIs. From the 5' RACE reads, TCRdb called clonotypes with MiXCR, one entry per CDR3 protein. The data hold around 340,000 distinct CDR3 sequences, with 7.5% to 9% observed a single time. The gene calls are TRBV27 and TRBJ2-1, with TRBD1 identical over 7 bases. The origin of this receptor is a man aged 18 to 29 who received the YFV17D yellow fever vaccine. The specimen comprised PBMCs, sampled on the day of the first yellow fever vaccination. The CDR3 DNA reads TGTGCCAGCAGTAAGGGGGCGACCTACAATGAGCAGTTCTTC. Protein sequence: CASSKGATYNEQFF.